This T cell receptor beta chain was retrieved from a study of cytomegalovirus exposure and HLA in healthy donors. Study summary: There were fewer than 500 genotyped donors. Of these, 81% fell in the genetic ancestry cluster associated with self-reported Caucasian donors. Study-wide findings and caveats: Earlier analysis looked at TCR beta V segments, and most were productive about 90% or about 30% of the time. One variant, a missense change in DCLRE1C, was linked in a later analysis to TCR beta V- and J-gene trimming.

This clone has a handful of counts. As yet, its antigen is unknown. The CDR3 runs 15 residues. Trimming took off 2 bases at V and 1 base at J, with 9 bases between the two ends. CDR1 is WSHSY and CDR2 is SAAADI in the germline V gene. A multiplex PCR was run with 60 Vbeta primers and 13 Jbeta primers. Only in-frame clones appear in the TCRdb table, and some are missing; sequencing was by immunoSEQ multiplex PCR. The sample holds 95,000 to 110,000 clones, 65% to 85% seen once. The source material was PBMCs. The sequence was collected from a man aged 25 to 40 in good health and CMV-seronegative. This chain links TRBV10-2 with TRBJ1-5, with D unclear. In nucleotides, the CDR3 is TGCGCCAGCAGTGAGGAGGGTATAAGCAATCAGCCCCAGCATTTT. Encoded protein: CASSEEGISNQPQHF.